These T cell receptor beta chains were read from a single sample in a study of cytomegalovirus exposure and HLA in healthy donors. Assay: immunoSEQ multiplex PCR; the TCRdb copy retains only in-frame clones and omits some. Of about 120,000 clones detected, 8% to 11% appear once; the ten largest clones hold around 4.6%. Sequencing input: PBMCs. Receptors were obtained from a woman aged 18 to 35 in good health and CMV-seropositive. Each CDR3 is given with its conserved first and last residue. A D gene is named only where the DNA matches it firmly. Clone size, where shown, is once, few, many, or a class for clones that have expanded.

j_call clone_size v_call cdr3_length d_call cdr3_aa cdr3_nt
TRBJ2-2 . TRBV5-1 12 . CASSPNGGELFF TGCGCCAGCAGCCCGAACGGCGGGGAGCTGTTTTTT
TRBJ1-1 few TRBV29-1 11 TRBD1 CSVQGAAEAFF TGCAGCGTTCAGGGGGCGGCTGAAGCTTTCTTT
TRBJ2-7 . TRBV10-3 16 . CAISLGETSSSYEQYF TGTGCCATCAGCCTTGGAGAGACGAGTAGCTCCTACGAGCAGTACTTC
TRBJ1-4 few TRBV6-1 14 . CASRGTATNEKLFF TGTGCCAGCAGGGGGACTGCAACTAATGAAAAACTGTTTTTT
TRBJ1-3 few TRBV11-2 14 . CASTSRVVKDTIYF TGTGCCAGCACTTCGCGAGTAGTAAAAGACACCATATATTTT
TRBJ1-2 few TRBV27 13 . CASSPGQMYGYTF TGTGCCAGCAGTCCGGGACAAATGTATGGCTACACCTTC
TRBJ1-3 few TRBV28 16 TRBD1 CASSSPGTGAGNTIYF TGTGCCAGCAGCTCTCCCGGGACAGGGGCTGGAAACACCATATATTTT
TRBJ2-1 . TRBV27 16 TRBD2 CASSFGTSGSVNEQFF TGTGCCAGCAGTTTCGGGACTAGCGGGAGCGTCAATGAGCAGTTCTTC
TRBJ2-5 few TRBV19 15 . CASSNPDSPMKTQYF TGTGCCAGTAGTAACCCCGACAGCCCGATGAAGACCCAGTACTTC
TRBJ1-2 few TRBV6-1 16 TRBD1 CASSEQGTGGSYGYTF TGTGCCAGCAGTGAACAGGGGACAGGGGGAAGCTATGGCTACACCTTC
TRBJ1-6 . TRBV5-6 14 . CASSLGARNSPLHF TGTGCCAGCAGCTTGGGTGCGCGTAATTCACCCCTCCACTTT
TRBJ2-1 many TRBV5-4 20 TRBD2 CASSLQLAGGNWLPYNEQFF TGTGCCAGCAGCTTACAGTTAGCGGGAGGGAATTGGCTTCCCTACAATGAGCAGTTCTTC
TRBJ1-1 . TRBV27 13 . CASRAEMNTEAFF TGTGCCAGCAGGGCGGAGATGAACACTGAAGCTTTCTTT
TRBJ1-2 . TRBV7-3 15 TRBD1 CASSPGTGNGYGYTF TGTGCCAGCAGCCCCGGGACAGGGAATGGGTATGGCTACACCTTC
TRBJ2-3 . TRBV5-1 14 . CASSPQAPTDTQYF TGCGCCAGCTCCCCGCAGGCCCCCACAGATACGCAGTATTTT
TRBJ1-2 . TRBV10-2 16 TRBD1 CASSEYGTGYSFGYAF TGCGCCAGCAGTGAATACGGGACAGGGTATTCTTTCGGCTACGCCTTC
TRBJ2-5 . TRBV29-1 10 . CSHRQETQYF TGCAGCCACAGGCAAGAGACCCAGTACTTC
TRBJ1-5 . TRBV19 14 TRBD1 CASSISGGFQPQHF TGTGCCAGTAGTATTTCAGGGGGCTTTCAGCCCCAGCATTTT
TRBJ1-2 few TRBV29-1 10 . CSVDVADYTF TGCAGCGTTGATGTGGCAGACTACACCTTC
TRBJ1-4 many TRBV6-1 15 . CASRDSYTTNEKLFF TGTGCCAGCCGGGACTCCTATACAACTAATGAAAAACTGTTTTTT
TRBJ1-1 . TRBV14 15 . CASSPPGSLNTEAFF TGTGCCAGCAGCCCCCCAGGTTCCCTGAACACTGAAGCTTTCTTT
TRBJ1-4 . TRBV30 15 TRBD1 CAWSPQGQGNEKLFF TGTGCCTGGAGTCCCCAGGGACAGGGTAATGAAAAACTGTTTTTT
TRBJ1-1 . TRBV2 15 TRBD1 CASNRQGRLNTEAFF TGTGCCAGCAACCGACAGGGGCGGCTGAACACTGAAGCTTTCTTT
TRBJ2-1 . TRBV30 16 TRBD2 CAWRLAGGPAPREQFF TGTGCCTGGAGACTAGCGGGAGGGCCGGCTCCCAGGGAGCAGTTCTTC
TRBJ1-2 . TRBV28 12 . CAGRQGYYGYTF TGTGCCGGGCGGCAGGGATACTATGGCTACACCTTC
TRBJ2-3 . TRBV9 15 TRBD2 CASRRSGIVTDTQYF TGTGCCAGCAGACGTAGCGGGATCGTAACAGATACGCAGTATTTT
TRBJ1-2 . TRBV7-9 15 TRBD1 CASSGGGQGNYGYTF TGTGCCAGCAGCGGGGGGGGACAGGGTAACTATGGCTACACCTTC
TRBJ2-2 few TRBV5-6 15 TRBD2 CASSPAGGTTGELFF TGTGCCAGCAGTCCAGCGGGGGGGACCACCGGGGAGCTGTTTTTT
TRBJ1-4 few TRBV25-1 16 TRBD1 CASSEKPGGTNEKLFF TGTGCCAGCAGTGAAAAGCCAGGGGGAACTAATGAAAAACTGTTTTTT
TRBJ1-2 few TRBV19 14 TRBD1 CASSSQGARRGYTF TGTGCCAGTAGTAGCCAGGGGGCACGAAGGGGCTACACCTTC
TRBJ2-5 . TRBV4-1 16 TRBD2 CASSQLGLAGGETQYF TGCGCCAGCAGCCAACTCGGACTAGCGGGAGGAGAGACCCAATACTTC
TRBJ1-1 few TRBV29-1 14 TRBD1 CSATGGPKGTEAFF TGCAGCGCCACAGGGGGCCCGAAGGGCACTGAAGCTTTCTTT
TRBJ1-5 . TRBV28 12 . CASTQAGQPQHF TGTGCCAGCACCCAGGCGGGTCAGCCCCAGCATTTT
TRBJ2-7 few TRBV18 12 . CASSAVTYEQYF TGTGCCAGCTCGGCCGTAACCTACGAGCAGTACTTC
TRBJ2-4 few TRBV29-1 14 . CSVRGAHPKNIQYF TGCAGCGTTCGAGGCGCTCACCCAAAGAACATTCAGTACTTC
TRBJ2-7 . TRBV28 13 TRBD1 CASSFRTGNEQYF TGTGCCAGCAGCTTCCGGACAGGAAACGAGCAGTACTTC
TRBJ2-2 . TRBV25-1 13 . CASTLGSTGELFF TGTGCCAGCACATTAGGGAGCACCGGGGAGCTGTTTTTT
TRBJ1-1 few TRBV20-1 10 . CSAPTVEAFF TGCAGTGCCCCGACAGTTGAAGCTTTCTTT
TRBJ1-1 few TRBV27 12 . CASFGAGAVAFF TGTGCCAGCTTTGGTGCGGGGGCCGTAGCTTTCTTT
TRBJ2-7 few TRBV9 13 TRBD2 CASSVKRESEQYF TGTGCCAGCAGCGTAAAGCGGGAGAGCGAGCAGTACTTC
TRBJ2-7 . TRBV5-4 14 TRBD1 CASSFGQGVYEQYF TGTGCCAGCAGCTTTGGACAGGGAGTCTACGAGCAGTACTTC
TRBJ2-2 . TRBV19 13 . CASWSGDTGELFF TGTGCCAGTTGGTCGGGGGACACCGGGGAGCTGTTTTTT
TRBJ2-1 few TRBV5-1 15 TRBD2 CASSLDPGGGEVAFF TGCGCCAGCAGCTTGGATCCGGGGGGAGGGGAGGTGGCGTTCTTC
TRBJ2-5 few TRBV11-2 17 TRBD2 CASSPPRGGRDQETQYF TGTGCCAGCAGCCCCCCTCGGGGCGGGAGAGATCAAGAGACCCAGTACTTC
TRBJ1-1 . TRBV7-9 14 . CASSLSVGVTEAFF TGTGCCAGCAGCTTATCGGTAGGGGTGACTGAAGCTTTCTTT
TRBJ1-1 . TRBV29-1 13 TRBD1 CSVEEGGRTEAFF TGCAGCGTTGAAGAAGGGGGCCGTACTGAAGCTTTCTTT
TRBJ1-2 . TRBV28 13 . CASSLTFLAGYTF TGTGCCAGCAGTTTAACTTTTCTAGCCGGCTACACCTTC
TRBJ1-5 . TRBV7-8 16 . CASSPRGGDSNQPQHF TGTGCCAGCAGCCCACGCGGGGGCGATAGCAATCAGCCCCAGCATTTT